This T cell receptor beta chain was observed in a study of metastatic and nonmetastatic thyroid tumors. On the study more broadly: For malignant and benign thyroid patients, tumor or nodule tissue and blood were the sources whose repertoires were compared.

This clone came up a few times. TCRdb re-clonotyped the PCR reads via MiXCR. The data show some 64,000 clones, less than 5% seen once. V trimming: 5 bases; J trimming: 2 bases; junction bases outside the gene matches: 8. The germline V gene encodes CDR1 MNHEY and CDR2 SVGEGT. This CDR3 is built from 15 residues. Thyroid surgery took place with no prior treatment in any patient. The rearrangement joins TRBV6-2 or TRBV6-3 to TRBJ2-7, with TRBD2 identical over 8 bases. What was sequenced was blood. The TCR originated in a female donor with papillary thyroid cancer or a benign thyroid nodule (not recorded which). Some clones in this sample may be carry-over from other donors' samples. The CDR3 coding sequence is TGTGCCAGCAGTGTAGAAGCGGGAGTTACCTACGAGCAGTACTTC. Encoded protein: CASSVEAGVTYEQYF.